Given below is one T cell receptor delta chain in context. Its target is not known. The protein TCRdb gives is from a much larger clone and does not agree with this DNA's translation at residue 16, likely a read error; the protein shown here comes from the DNA. TCRdb re-called the multiplex PCR reads using CATT. The data show 53,000 or so delta-chain clones, about 2% seen once. This sample is part of a study of γδ T cells in repeated Plasmodium falciparum infection. Study summary: Donors were malaria-exposed Malian children or age- and gender-matched Australian children.

Germline V gives CDR1 TSWWSYY, CDR2 QGS. The CDR3 has 24 residues. The junction had 32 bases not matched to a gene; V was cut back by 6 bases and J by 0 bases. Gammadelta T cells were flow-sorted from PBMC into Vgamma9/Vdelta2+ and Vdelta2-negative populations for bulk analysis. Findings and caveats of the study: Compared with Australian children, Malian Vdelta2-negative repertoires seemed more clonal, less diverse, less shared. Vdelta2-negative gammadelta repertoires, largely Vdelta1+, seemingly showed infection-driven waves of new clonal selection. The Malian cohort came from a small rural village of predominantly one ethnic group.

This chain joins TRDV1 and TRDJ1, with 9 bases fitting TRDD2. No J gene is reported in TCRdb; it was inferred here by comparing the DNA with germline. Material: gamma-delta T cells from blood. The source of this sequence is a pool of human donors (malaria-infected and uninfected, not separated). The CDR3 here is CALGPYRAPSYVFTGDRYTDKLIF. CDR3 DNA sequence: TGTGCTCTTGGACCATATCGGGCCCCTTCCTACGTGTTTACTGGGGACCGTTACACCGATAAACTCATCTTT.